Listed below are T cell receptor beta chains from one sample, sequenced in a study of blood T cell repertoires in COVID-19. Clones were sequenced by immunoSEQ multiplex PCR, and TCRdb holds only the in-frame ones, with some missing. This table has around 170,000 clones, around four fifths appearing once. The sample comprised peripheral blood. These receptors were collected from a man aged 70-80 years with active or convalescent COVID-19. The conserved cysteine and the conserved F or W are not part of the CDR3 here. Fields, in order: V gene, clone size, CDR3 protein. Rows may omit the clone size; those that give it use once, few, many or a size class.

TRBV3-1/TRBV3-2	medium-sized	ASSLSLAGGGETQY
TRBV11-3	.	ASSLESGTEAF
TRBV5-1	.	ASSSGQGKDTEAF
TRBV30	.	AWSVGGSYEQY
TRBV10-1	.	ASSGETGRAF
TRBV19	.	ASRPGQVNQPQH
TRBV9	.	ASSEGQGFANTIY
TRBV6-2/TRBV6-3	.	ASSYVPGWGGSETQY
TRBV6-1	.	ASSDQRSGNTGELF
TRBV21-1	.	ASSHPTGQGIETQY
TRBV28	.	ASRRTGETQPQH
TRBV7-2	.	ASTRSGGPYEQY
TRBV5-4	.	ASSPLSGRATEQF
TRBV18	.	ASSPLSTSGNIEQF
TRBV27	.	ASSFRGSNTGELF